The 30 T cell receptor beta chains below come from one sample, sequenced in a study of tumor and adjacent non-tumor tissue in lung cancer. The template was RNA from unsorted bulk tissue. More than 3 cm separated this lung sample from the edge of the tumor. TCRbeta libraries were built with three rounds of nested PCR, modified from ARM-PCR. TCRdb reanalysed the multiplex PCR reads using MiXCR and keeps one entry per CDR3 protein. This sample carries 90,000 to 100,000 distinct CDR3 sequences, 80% of them seen once, and the ten largest clones take roughly 33%. The sequencing sample was made of distant non-tumor lung tissue. The receptor set was obtained from a man aged 55-75 years with small cell lung cancer.

J is TRBJ2-5 and V is TRBV4-1; D unclear. The germline CDR1 and CDR2 sequences are MGHRA and YSYEKL. The V end lost 10 bases, the J end lost 14 bases, and 26 bases lay between the germline ends. The CDR3 runs 13 residues. CDR3 residues: CANSFDRLYEHYF. The DNA of the CDR3 is TGCGCCAACAGTTTCGATAGACTCTACGAGCACTACTTC.

This clonotype was detected ten times or more. This chain joins TRBV7-8 and TRBJ2-2, with D hard to call. Trimming left V 3 bases short and J 2 bases short, with 4 bases between. The germline V gene encodes CDR1 SGHVS and CDR2 FQNEAQ. The CDR3 covers 13 residues. The CDR3 sequence: CASSFLNTGELFF. In DNA form, the CDR3 reads TGTGCCAGCAGCTTTCTCAACACCGGGGAGCTGTTTTTT.

As regards this clonotype: Because the CDR3 is missing its conserved closing phenylalanine or tryptophan, this is likely a read error. The rearrangement joins TRBV11-3 to TRBJ2-3; either TRBD1 or TRBD2 may supply D (7 bases each). The germline CDR1 and CDR2 sequences are SGHNT and YENEEA. The CDR3 spans 15 residues. CDR3: CASSPSSGGTETQYL. DNA for the CDR3: TGTGCCAGCAGCCCCTCTTCCGGGGGGACAGAAACGCAGTATTTG.

The rearrangement joins TRBV6-5 to TRBJ1-1; D not certain. With 9 bases removed from V and 1 base from J, the gap between germline ends came to 12 bases. CDR1 is MNHEY and CDR2 is SVGAGI in the germline V gene. This CDR3 contains 13 residues. CDR3 region: CASTMAANTEAFF. CDR3 sequence (DNA): TGTGCCAGTACTATGGCAGCGAACACTGAAGCTTTCTTT.

Remarks on this clonotype: A much larger clonotype is one base distant, so this may be a read error. The CDR3 region is CASSPQIGQSMNEQFF. The CDR3 nucleotides read TGTGCCAGCAGCCCACAGATAGGACAGAGTATGAATGAGCAGTTCTTC. The chain is built from TRBV7-9 and TRBJ2-1; D perhaps matches TRBD1 (6 bases). CDR1 and CDR2 (germline): SEHNR, FQNEAQ (reference sequence). Trimming shortened V by 5 bases and J by 7 bases, and 21 bases separated the two germline ends. This CDR3 spans 16 amino acids.

Worth noting for this clonotype: A read error may produce the germline difference seen at one junction end. CDR3 amino acids: CASNIPPGVEQYF. The CDR3 DNA reads TGTGCCAGCAATATACCACCTGGGGTCGAGCAATACTTC. The V and J genes are TRBV6-1 and TRBJ2-7; D is uncertain. CDR3 length: 13 amino acids. CDR1 and CDR2 (germline): MNHNS, SASEGT.

With respect to this clonotype: Given the absence of the conserved phenylalanine or tryptophan at the CDR3 end, a read error is likely. The rearrangement uses TRBV5-6 and TRBJ2-1; D may be TRBD1 or TRBD2 (6 bases each). This CDR3 comprises 16 residues. Germline V CDR1 and CDR2: SGHDT, YYEEEE. CDR3 nucleotides: TGTGCCAGCAGCTTGGGGGGGGCCGTCTCCTACGATGAGCAGTTCTTA. Translating it yields CASSLGGAVSYDEQFL.

Comment on this clonotype: Germline is not matched at one junction end, which may reflect a read error. The rearrangement links TRBV10-2 to TRBJ2-1, with TRBD1 as a possible D gene (5 bases). CDR1 and CDR2 (germline): WSHSY, SAAADI. This CDR3 is 13 amino acids long. The CDR3 coding sequence is TGCGCCAGCTTCGAGGCTGGCCAGGGTGAGCTGTTCTTC. Residues: CASFEAGQGELFF.

As regards this clonotype: At one end the junction does not follow the germline gene, possibly because of a read error. V usage is TRBV5-4 and J usage is TRBJ2-2; the match to TRBD2 covers 11 bases. Looked up from germline, CDR1 is SGHNT and CDR2 is YYREEE (reference sequence). The CDR3 is 16 residues long. CDR3 in amino acids: CASSFTSGSGTGVQLF. The DNA of the CDR3 is TGTGCCAGCAGCTTTACTAGCGGGAGCGGAACCGGGGTGCAGCTTTTT.

About this clonotype: Its ends do not fully match the called genes, so a read error is possible. This chain links TRBV6-6 with TRBJ2-1; 7 bases line up with TRBD1. This CDR3 comprises 14 residues. CDR1 is MNHNY and CDR2 is SVGAGI in the germline V gene (reference sequence). As DNA, the CDR3 is TGTGCCTGCACCCAACCGGACAGGACCCATGAGCAGTTATTC. It translates to CACTQPDRTHEQLF.

Of note for this clonotype: One end of the junction does not line up with germline, which may come from a read error. The chain recombines TRBV29-1 with TRBJ2-5; D might be TRBD1 (5 bases). This CDR3 has 14 residues. Looked up from germline, CDR1 is SQVTM and CDR2 is ANQGSEA. The CDR3 loop is CSVALQSGAETQYF. The CDR3 nucleotides read TGCAGCGTTGCATTACAGTCTGGGGCCGAGACCCAGTATTTC.

This clonotype was found many times. The gene calls are TRBV20-1 and TRBJ2-5; possibly TRBD1 or TRBD2 for D (7 bases each). The V end was cut by 0 bases, the J end by 7 bases, with 9 bases between. The CDR3 length is 12 residues. The V gene's germline CDR1 is DFQATT and CDR2 SNEGSKA (reference sequence). The CDR3 DNA reads TGCAGTGCTAGAGACAGGGGGGGGACCCAGTACTTC. This sequence encodes CSARDRGGTQYF.

The chain has TRBV20-1 and TRBJ1-1; D is unclear. Trimming left V 3 bases short and J 5 bases short, with 13 bases between. CDR1 and CDR2 from the germline V gene are DFQATT and SNEGSKA (reference sequence). This CDR3 spans 13 amino acids. The CDR3 DNA sequence: TGCAGTGCTAGTAGGGCCGGAGGTACTGAAGCTTTCTTT. Translating it yields CSASRAGGTEAFF.

V and J are TRBV6-1 and TRBJ2-3; a weak D match, TRBD2 (5 bases). Per the germline V gene, CDR1 is MNHNS and CDR2 is SASEGT. V gave up 8 bases and J gave up 5 bases, with 11 bases separating them. The CDR3 has 12 amino acids. This chain's CDR3 is CASHMGRDTQYF. The CDR3 DNA sequence: TGTGCCAGCCATATGGGGAGAGATACGCAGTATTTT.

A word on this clonotype: The final CDR3 position lacks the conserved phenylalanine or tryptophan, pointing to a likely read error. The limits of the CDR3 on the DNA are not certain, so only TCRdb's listed CDR3 is given. The chain uses TRBV5-1 and TRBJ2-4; TRBD2 is taken as the D call from the table, unchecked against the DNA. Germline loops: CDR1 SGHRS, CDR2 YFSETQ. Inclusive of both ends, the CDR3 amounts to 15 amino acids. The chain's CDR3 is CASSGTSGRKNTQYS.

Details on this clonotype: A much larger clone differs from this one at a single base, so this may be a read error. The V gene is TRBV28, the J gene TRBJ2-1, with 8 bases that match TRBD1. The CDR3 runs 15 residues. Germline V gene sequence: CDR1 MDHEN, CDR2 SYDVKM. The CDR3, as DNA: TGTGCCAGAAGTTCGGGACAGGTGTTGGGCAATGAGCAGTTCTTC. Amino acid sequence: CARSSGQVLGNEQFF. The whole variable domain, filled in from reference TRBV28 and TRBJ2-1, reads DVKVTQSSRYLVKRTGEKVFLECVQDMDHENMFWYRQDPGLGLRLIYFSYDVKMKEKGDIPEGYSVSREKKERFSLILESASTNQTSMYLCARSSGQVLGNEQFFGPGTRLTVL.

The chain couples TRBV11-3 to TRBJ2-2, with 12 nucleotides matching TRBD2. The CDR3 covers 19 residues. CDR1 SGHNT and CDR2 YENEEA come from the germline V gene. V shed 6 bases and J 5 bases; nucleotides not matched to a gene: 16. DNA for the CDR3: TGTGCCAGCAGTCGTGATGGCACGGGACTAGCGGGTCGTACCGGGGAGCTGTTTTTT. This sequence encodes CASSRDGTGLAGRTGELFF.

Details on this clonotype: The CDR3 end shows no conserved phenylalanine or tryptophan, and so a read error is likely. The gene calls are TRBV12-3 or TRBV12-4 and TRBJ2-2, with D hard to call. This CDR3 comprises 12 residues. V was shortened by 3 bases and J by 13 bases, with 12 bases between the two germline ends. CDR3 nucleotides: TGTGCCAGCAGTTTTTTTGGCGTGGGGCTGTTTCTT. It specifies CASSFFGVGLFL.

With respect to this clonotype: An end of the junction differs from the germline gene, which may be a read error. This chain links TRBV5-5 with TRBJ1-4, with D possibly TRBD1 on 5 matching bases. Germline CDR1 SGHKS, CDR2 YYEKEE (reference sequence). The CDR3 has 16 amino acids. This CDR3 is CTSSWGLRRINEKLFF. In DNA form, the CDR3 reads TGTACCAGCAGCTGGGGCCTCCGACGGATTAATGAAAAACTGTTTTTT.

Regarding this clonotype: A single base separates this from a much larger clone, so it may be a read error. This rearrangement joins TRBV13 to TRBJ2-1, with 7 positions matching TRBD1. The CDR3 sequence is 13 residues long. Germline CDR1 and CDR2: PRHDT and FYEKMQ (reference sequence). CDR3: CPSTPGGYNEQFF. CDR3 in DNA: TGTCCCAGCACGCCAGGGGGATACAATGAGCAGTTCTTC.

This clonotype is a singleton in its sample. At one of its ends the junction is not consistent with the germline gene, which may arise from a read error. This chain connects TRBV10-3 to TRBJ2-1; D uncertain. The CDR3 totals 14 residues. Per germline, CDR1 ENHRY and CDR2 SYGVKD. The chain's CDR3 is CAISDSTSDGEQLF. CDR3 DNA: TGTGCCATCAGTGACAGTACATCCGATGGAGAGCAGTTATTC.

In its sample, this clonotype was seen once. The chain carries TRBV20-1 and TRBJ1-5; no definite D call. The CDR3 has 13 amino acids. Germline CDR1 DFQATT, CDR2 SNEGSKA (reference sequence). Trimming left V 2 bases short and J 5 bases short, with 10 bases between. CDR3 protein: CSARNWNDQPQHF. The CDR3 DNA is TGCAGTGCTAGAAATTGGAATGATCAGCCCCAGCATTTT.

There are many counts of this clonotype. A much larger clone differs from this one at a single base, so this may be a read error. This chain uses TRBV29-1 with TRBJ2-3; perhaps TRBD1 as D (5 bases). The V and J ends lost 7 bases and 0 bases respectively, with 14 bases between them. CDR3 length: 14 amino acids. Germline V CDR1 and CDR2: SQVTM, ANQGSEA. CDR3 sequence: CSASTEASTDTQYF. CDR3 DNA sequence: TGCAGCGCCTCGACAGAGGCTAGCACAGATACGCAGTATTTT.

This chain uses TRBV4-1 with TRBJ2-1; 8 bases align to TRBD1. Germline CDR1 MGHRA, CDR2 YSYEKL. V shed 0 bases and J 9 bases; nucleotides not matched to a gene: 13. This CDR3 contains 17 residues. Written as DNA, the CDR3 is TGCGCCAGCAGCCAAGATCGGGGCCCCAGGGGGCGGGGTGAGCAGTTCTTC. It is translated as CASSQDRGPRGRGEQFF.

The chain carries TRBV12-3 or TRBV12-4 and TRBJ2-3; D may correspond to TRBD1 or TRBD2 (5 bases each). This CDR3 comprises 14 residues. V shed 8 bases and J shed 5 bases, with 17 bases lying between them. This CDR3 is CASCAGSLGDTQYF. The CDR3 nucleotides read TGTGCCAGCTGTGCAGGGAGCTTGGGAGATACGCAGTATTTT.

Note on this clonotype: One end of the junction is discordant with germline, which a read error may explain. The chain has TRBV11-2 and TRBJ2-1; D possibly corresponds to TRBD1 (5 bases). The germline gives CDR1 SGHAT, CDR2 FQNNGV. The CDR3 has 17 amino acids. In DNA form, the CDR3 reads TGTGCTAGCAGCATAGTGACAGCCCTGAGCTCCTACAATGAGCAGTTCTTC. This codes for CASSIVTALSSYNEQFF.

The sample holds many counts of this clonotype. The chain uses TRBV6-1 and TRBJ2-1; 9 bases are a match to TRBD1. The J segment lost 8 bases and the V segment lost 6 bases, leaving 14 bases of the junction unmatched. From germline, CDR1 is MNHNS and CDR2 SASEGT. The CDR3 consists of 16 residues. The CDR3 loop is CASRMGRTGVTHEQFF. In DNA form, the CDR3 reads TGTGCCAGCAGAATGGGCCGGACAGGGGTTACCCATGAGCAGTTCTTC.

This clonotype was seen a handful of times. A much larger clone differs from this one at a single base, so this may be a read error. V and J are TRBV12-3 or TRBV12-4 and TRBJ2-4, with D perhaps being TRBD1 or TRBD2 (5 bases each). V was shortened by 3 bases and J by 5 bases, with 8 bases between the two germline ends. This CDR3 comprises 13 residues. CDR3 bases: TGTGCCAGCAGTTTTGTGGGGGAAAACATTCAGTACTTC. Encoded protein: CASSFVGENIQYF.

In the case of this clonotype: A read error is possible here, since a much larger clone lies one base away. The gene calls are TRBV20-1 and TRBJ2-3, with D tentatively TRBD2 (6 bases). The germline V gene encodes CDR1 DFQATT and CDR2 SNEGSKA (reference sequence). Deletions cut 8 bases from V and 2 bases from J, with 14 bases between. This CDR3 has 13 amino acids. In nucleotides, the CDR3 is TGCAGTACCACCTGGGACTCCACAGATACGCAGTATTTT. It codes for CSTTWDSTDTQYF.

The rearrangement links TRBV6-5 to TRBJ2-1; D is undetermined. Trimming cost V 6 bases and J 12 bases, with 18 bases left between them. Germline V gives CDR1 MNHEY, CDR2 SVGAGI. This CDR3 has 13 residues. The CDR3: CASREIPAYVQFF. DNA of the CDR3: TGTGCCAGCAGGGAGATCCCGGCGTATGTGCAGTTCTTC.